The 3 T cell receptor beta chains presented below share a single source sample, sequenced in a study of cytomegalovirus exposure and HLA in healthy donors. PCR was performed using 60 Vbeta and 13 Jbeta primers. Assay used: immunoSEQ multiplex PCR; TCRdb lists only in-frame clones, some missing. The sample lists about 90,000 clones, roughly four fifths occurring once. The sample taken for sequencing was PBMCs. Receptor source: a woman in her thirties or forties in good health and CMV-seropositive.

The CDR3, as DNA: TGCAGCGTTGAGCAGGGTAGGGTCACCGGGGAGCTGTTTTTT. Translation: CSVEQGRVTGELFF. The chain carries TRBV29-1 and TRBJ2-2; D might be TRBD1 (5 bases). There are 14 residues in the CDR3. V lost 3 bases, J lost 4 bases, and 12 bases lay in between. Per germline, CDR1 SQVTM and CDR2 ANQGSEA.

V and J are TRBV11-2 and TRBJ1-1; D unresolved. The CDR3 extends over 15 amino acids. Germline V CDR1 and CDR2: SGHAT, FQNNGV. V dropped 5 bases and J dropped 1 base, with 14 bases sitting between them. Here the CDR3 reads CASSPQFPPNTEAFF. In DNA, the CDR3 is TGTGCCAGCAGCCCTCAGTTTCCCCCGAACACTGAAGCTTTCTTT.

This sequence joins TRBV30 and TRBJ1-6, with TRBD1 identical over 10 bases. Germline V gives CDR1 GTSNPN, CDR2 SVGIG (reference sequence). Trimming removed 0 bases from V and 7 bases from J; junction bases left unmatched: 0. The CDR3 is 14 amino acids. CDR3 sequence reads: CAWSVDRGNSPLHF. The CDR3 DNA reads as TGTGCCTGGAGTGTGGACAGGGGGAATTCACCCCTCCACTTT.